These 25 T cell receptor beta chains were sequenced from one sample in a study of cytotoxic CD8 clonotypes in ibrutinib-treated CLL. TCRdb's copy holds only in-frame clones and misses some; the assay was immunoSEQ multiplex PCR. The table has 130,000 or so clones, approximately 80% seen once. The specimen was PBMCs, collected after 12 months of ibrutinib treatment. The receptor set was obtained from a human donor with chronic lymphocytic leukemia.

This clone has at least ten counts. The V and J genes are TRBV14 and TRBJ1-2; 9 bases are a match to TRBD1. Trimming cost V 4 bases and J 4 bases; bases outside gene matches: 7. This CDR3 has 15 amino acids. Per germline, CDR1 SGHDN and CDR2 FVKESK. The CDR3 DNA follows: TGTGCCAGCAGCCTGGGACAGGGTAGGGTCTATGGCTACACCTTC. Protein sequence: CASSLGQGRVYGYTF.

The genes are TRBV6-5 and TRBJ2-7; D is uncertain. CDR3 size: 16 residues. Germline V lookup: CDR1 MNHEY, CDR2 SVGAGI. V was cut by 0 bases and J by 2 bases, with 14 bases left in between. CDR3 loop: CASSYSISHLAYEQYF. As DNA, the CDR3 is TGTGCCAGCAGTTACTCGATCAGCCACTTGGCCTACGAGCAGTACTTC.

V and J are TRBV13 and TRBJ2-3, with D possibly being TRBD1 (5 bases). This CDR3 is 15 amino acids long. Germline lookup yields CDR1 PRHDT and CDR2 FYEKMQ (reference sequence). Trimming stripped 0 bases from V and 3 bases from J, with 10 bases between. Here the CDR3 DNA reads TGTGCCAGCAGCTTAGGTCCGCAGGGTACAGATACGCAGTATTTT. Translation: CASSLGPQGTDTQYF.

This clone was counted only a few times. This chain joins TRBV21-1 and TRBJ1-1. TRBV21-1 is a pseudogene. This CDR3 contains 11 residues. The CDR3, as DNA: TGCCATACCGAGAAGAACACTGAAGCTTTCTTT. Translation: CHTEKNTEAFF.

On this clone: In the same sample, other DNA sequences code for this CDR3. The chain is built from TRBV10-3 and TRBJ2-7; 9 bases map to TRBD1. V lost 8 bases, J lost 5 bases, and 4 bases stayed unmatched. Germline CDR1 ENHRY, CDR2 SYGVKD. This CDR3 comprises 12 residues. This CDR3 reads CAIGDRVDEQYF. In DNA, the CDR3 is TGTGCCATCGGGGACAGGGTAGACGAGCAGTACTTC.

The chain joins TRBV6-6 to TRBJ1-2, with D hard to call. Germline V gene data show CDR1 as MNHNY and CDR2 as SVGAGI (reference sequence). CDR3 length: 14 amino acids. Trimming left V 0 bases short and J 4 bases short, with 9 bases between. CDR3 nucleotide sequence: TGTGCCAGCAGTTACTCGGACCCCAGCTATGGCTACACCTTC. Its protein is CASSYSDPSYGYTF.

CDR3 nucleotide sequence: TGTGCCAGCAGCTTAGACCCTCCCACCTCAGCGGTAGCCGGGGAGCTGTTTTTT. Translating gives CASSLDPPTSAVAGELFF. The chain carries TRBV11-2 and TRBJ2-2, with a weak D call TRBD2 (5 bases). The CDR3 is 18 amino acids. The V end lost 0 bases, the J end lost 6 bases, and 20 bases lay between the germline ends. Germline lookup yields CDR1 SGHAT and CDR2 FQNNGV.

This clone was seen a few times. The chain joins TRBV7-9 to TRBJ1-6; the match to TRBD1 covers 8 bases. The CDR3 contains 16 residues. J lost 4 bases, V lost 4 bases, and 6 bases had no gene match. Germline V gene sequence: CDR1 SEHNR, CDR2 FQNEAQ (reference sequence). The CDR3 DNA reads TGTGCCAGCAGCTCCGCAGGGGGCCCTTATAATTCACCCCTCCACTTT. As protein: CASSSAGGPYNSPLHF.

The chain employs TRBV6-1 and TRBJ1-2; D uncertain. Per the germline V gene, CDR1 is MNHNS and CDR2 is SASEGT. CDR3 length equals 12 residues. V was trimmed by 8 bases and J by 4 bases, leaving 11 bases between them. CDR3 bases: TGTGCCAGCGAAACAGTTGCCTATGGCTACACCTTC. Translation: CASETVAYGYTF.

This clone was seen only a few times. V gene TRBV2 combines with J gene TRBJ2-7; no clear D gene. CDR1 SNHLY and CDR2 FYNNEI come from the germline V gene. This CDR3 is built from 14 residues. The germline V and J ends were trimmed by 7 bases and 0 bases, with 13 bases remaining between them. The CDR3 DNA is TGTGCCAGCACCGCGACGGTAACCTCCTACGAGCAGTACTTC. It specifies CASTATVTSYEQYF.

This clone occurred a few times. The chain recombines TRBV10-3 with TRBJ2-2; 9 nucleotides match TRBD1. V shed 11 bases, J shed 7 bases, and the junction held 14 bases outside the gene matches. The CDR3 is made up of 15 amino acids. Germline V gene lookup returns CDR1 ENHRY and CDR2 SYGVKD. The CDR3 DNA follows: TGTGCCGCCAGTTGGGGACAGGGTGCTGGCGGGGAGCTGTTTTTT. Translating gives CAASWGQGAGGELFF.

This chain links TRBV11-1 with TRBJ2-5; tentatively, D is TRBD1 (6 bases). Germline CDR1 reads SGHAT; CDR2 reads FQDESV (reference sequence). CDR3 size: 16 residues. V was trimmed by 2 bases and J by 4 bases, leaving 17 bases between them. The CDR3 DNA follows: TGTGCCAGCAGCTTACGCATGCTGCCAGGGGCAGAGACCCAGTACTTC. Its translation is CASSLRMLPGAETQYF.

This clone turned up a few times. The gene calls are TRBV7-2 and TRBJ1-1; D is possibly TRBD1 (5 bases). The germline V and J ends were trimmed by 7 bases and 3 bases, with 15 bases remaining between them. Germline V lookup: CDR1 SGHTA, CDR2 FQGNSA. This CDR3 is built from 14 residues. The CDR3 nucleotides are TGTGCCAGCACAAACAGGTTCCGGGACACTGAAGCTTTCTTT. Its translation: CASTNRFRDTEAFF.

In this sample, this clone turned up once. Additional DNA sequences in this sample encode the identical CDR3. The chain recombines TRBV15 with TRBJ2-7; the D is unclear. Trimming removed 0 bases at V and 4 bases at J, with 4 bases between. This CDR3 comprises 12 residues. Germline V gene sequence: CDR1 LNHNV, CDR2 YYDKDF (reference sequence). As DNA, the CDR3 is TGTGCCACCAGCAGAGAGGGTTACGAGCAGTACTTC. Amino acids: CATSREGYEQYF.

The genes are TRBV27 and TRBJ1-2; D perhaps matches TRBD1 (6 bases). CDR1 is MNHEY and CDR2 is SMNVEV in the germline V gene (reference sequence). V was shortened by 10 bases and J by 7 bases, with 16 bases between the two germline ends. This CDR3 comprises 12 residues. The CDR3 is CATSGGAGGYTF. The CDR3 nucleotides are TGTGCCACAAGCGGGGGGGCAGGTGGCTACACCTTC.

The gene calls are TRBV9 and TRBJ2-7; TRBD2 matches at 7 bases. The CDR3 runs 16 residues. Germline values: CDR1 SGDLS, CDR2 YYNGEE. V was pared by 0 bases and J by 0 bases, with 6 bases of the junction left unmatched. The CDR3 nucleotides are TGTGCCAGCAGCGTAGACCTAGCGGAGGGCTCCTACGAGCAGTACTTC. This gives the protein CASSVDLAEGSYEQYF.

With respect to this clone: The sample carries other DNA sequences with the same CDR3. The CDR3 loop is CASSPDRASYEQYF. The DNA for the CDR3 is TGTGCCAGCTCACCGGACAGGGCCTCCTACGAGCAGTACTTC. The chain is built from TRBV18 and TRBJ2-7; 8 nucleotides line up with TRBD1. V shed 3 bases and J 0 bases; nucleotides not matched to a gene: 1. CDR1 is KGHSH and CDR2 is LQKENI in the germline V gene. The CDR3 spans 14 residues.

This clone was seen a few times. V usage is TRBV21-1 and J usage is TRBJ1-5; whether TRBD1, the table's D call, matches the DNA was not checked. TRBV21-1 is noted as a pseudogene. This CDR3 is built from 15 residues. The CDR3 DNA reads as TGTGCCAGCAGCAAAGGACAATATAGCAATCAGCCCCAGCATTTT. Translation: CASSKGQYSNQPQHF.

In this sample, this clone turned up many times. The J gene is TRBJ2-7, the V gene TRBV19; the match to TRBD2 covers 12 bases. Looked up from germline, CDR1 is LNHDA and CDR2 is SQIVND (reference sequence). Trimming removed 5 bases from V and 7 bases from J; junction bases left unmatched: 3. The CDR3 is 13 amino acids. For the CDR3, the DNA is TGTGCCAGTAGTCTGACTAGCGGGAGTGAGCAGTACTTC. As protein: CASSLTSGSEQYF. The full variable domain, completed using reference TRBV19 and TRBJ2-7, is DGGITQSPKYLFRKEGQNVTLSCEQNLNHDAMYWYRQDPGQGLRLIYYSQIVNDFQKGDIAEGYSVSREKKESFPLTVTSAQKNPTAFYLCASSLTSGSEQYFGPGTRLTVT.

The chain carries TRBV5-1 and TRBJ1-6; no reliable D call. This CDR3 is 17 amino acids long. Trimming took 0 bases from V and 0 from J, leaving 10 bases between them. CDR1 SGHRS and CDR2 YFSETQ come from the germline V gene. Here the CDR3 reads CASSLEGISSYNSPLHF. Here the CDR3 DNA reads TGCGCCAGCAGCTTGGAGGGCATTAGCTCCTATAATTCACCCCTCCACTTT.

A single count supports this clone. This chain connects TRBV6-8 to TRBJ1-2; 7 nucleotides align to TRBD1. CDR1 MNHGY and CDR2 SAAAGT come from the germline V gene. V trimming: 0 bases; J trimming: 5 bases; junction bases outside the gene matches: 18. This CDR3 comprises 19 residues. Here the CDR3 DNA reads TGTGCCAGCAGTTACTCGATTATGAATAGGCAGGGGGTAGGATATGGCTACACCTTC. The encoded protein is CASSYSIMNRQGVGYGYTF.

The table lists this clone with a count of one. The chain couples TRBV11-3 to TRBJ2-5; D is unclear. The CDR3 is 14 residues long. Germline loops: CDR1 SGHNT, CDR2 YENEEA. The V gene lost 3 bases and the J gene lost 1 base, with 9 bases spanning the gap. The CDR3 sequence is CASSFVSLQETQYF. CDR3 nucleotides: TGTGCCAGCAGCTTTGTGTCTCTCCAAGAGACCCAGTACTTC.

The CDR3 reads CASNVYGRDRSSGANVLTF. The CDR3 bases are TGTGCCAGCAACGTCTACGGCCGGGACAGAAGCTCTGGGGCCAACGTCCTGACTTTC. The J gene is TRBJ2-6, the V gene TRBV7-8; 7 positions match TRBD1. Germline loops: CDR1 SGHVS, CDR2 FQNEAQ. The CDR3 sequence is 19 residues long. The ends lost 7 bases at V and 0 bases at J; junction bases unmatched: 15.

V usage is TRBV7-9 and J usage is TRBJ2-3; possible D gene TRBD2, 5 bases. V was clipped by 5 bases and J by 0 bases, with 12 bases between them. From germline, CDR1 is SEHNR and CDR2 FQNEAQ (reference sequence). This CDR3 is built from 15 residues. This CDR3 reads CASSQRRASTDTQYF. DNA of the CDR3: TGTGCCAGCAGCCAAAGGCGGGCTAGCACAGATACGCAGTATTTT.

This clone has just a few counts. The V call is TRBV19, the J call TRBJ1-5; D not certain. V was pared by 5 bases and J by 1 base, with 9 bases between. Germline values: CDR1 LNHDA, CDR2 SQIVND (reference sequence). The length of the CDR3 is 14 residues. CDR3 DNA sequence: TGTGCCAGTAGTCTGGTCCGAAGCAATCAGCCCCAGCATTTT. Its translation: CASSLVRSNQPQHF.